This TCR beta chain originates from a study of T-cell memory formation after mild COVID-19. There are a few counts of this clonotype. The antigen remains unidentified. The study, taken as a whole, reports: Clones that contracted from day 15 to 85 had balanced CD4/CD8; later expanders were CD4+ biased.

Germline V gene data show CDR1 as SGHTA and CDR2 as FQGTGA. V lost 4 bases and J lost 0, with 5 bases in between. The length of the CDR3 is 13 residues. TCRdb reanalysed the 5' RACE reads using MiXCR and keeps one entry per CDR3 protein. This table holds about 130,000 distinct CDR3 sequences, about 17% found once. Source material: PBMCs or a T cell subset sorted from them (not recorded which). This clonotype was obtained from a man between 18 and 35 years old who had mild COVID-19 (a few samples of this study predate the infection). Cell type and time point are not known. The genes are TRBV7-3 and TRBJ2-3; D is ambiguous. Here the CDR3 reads CASSWVSTDTQYF. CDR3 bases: TGTGCCAGCAGCTGGGTTAGCACAGATACGCAGTATTTT. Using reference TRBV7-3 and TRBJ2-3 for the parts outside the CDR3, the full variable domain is GAGVSQTPSNKVTEKGKYVELRCDPISGHTALYWYRQSLGQGPEFLIYFQGTGAADDSGLPNDRFFAVRPEGSVSTLKIQRTERGDSAVYLCASSWVSTDTQYFGPGTRLTVL.